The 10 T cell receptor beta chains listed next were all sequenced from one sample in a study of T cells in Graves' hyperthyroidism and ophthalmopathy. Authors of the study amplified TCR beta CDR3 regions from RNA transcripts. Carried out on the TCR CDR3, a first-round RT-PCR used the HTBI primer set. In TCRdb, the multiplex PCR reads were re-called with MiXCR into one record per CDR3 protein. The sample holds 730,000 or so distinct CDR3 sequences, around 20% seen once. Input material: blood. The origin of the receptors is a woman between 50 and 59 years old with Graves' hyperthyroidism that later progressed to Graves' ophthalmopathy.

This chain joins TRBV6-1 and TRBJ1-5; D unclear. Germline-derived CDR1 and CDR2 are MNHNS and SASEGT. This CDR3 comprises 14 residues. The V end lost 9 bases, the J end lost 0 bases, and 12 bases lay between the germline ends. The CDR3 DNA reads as TGTGCCAGTCTGGTCTCAAATAGCAATCAGCCCCAGCATTTT. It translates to CASLVSNSNQPQHF.

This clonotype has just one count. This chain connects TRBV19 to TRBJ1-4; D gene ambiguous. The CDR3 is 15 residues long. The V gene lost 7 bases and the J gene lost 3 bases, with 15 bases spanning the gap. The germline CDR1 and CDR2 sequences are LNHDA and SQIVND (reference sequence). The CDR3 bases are TGTGCCAGTACCACCTCTTTTTGGGCTAATGAAAAACTGTTTTTT. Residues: CASTTSFWANEKLFF.

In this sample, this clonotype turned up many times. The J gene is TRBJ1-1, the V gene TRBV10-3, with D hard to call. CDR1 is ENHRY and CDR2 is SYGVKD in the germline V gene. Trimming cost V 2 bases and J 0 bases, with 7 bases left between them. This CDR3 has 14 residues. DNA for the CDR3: TGTGCCATCAGTGAGACCGACTTGAACACTGAAGCTTTCTTT. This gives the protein CAISETDLNTEAFF.

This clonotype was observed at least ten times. The CDR3 bases are TGTGCCTTTCCACAGGGGCGTTACTACACCTTC. Translation gives CAFPQGRYYTF. The chain recombines TRBV30 with TRBJ1-2, with 7 positions matching TRBD1. With 7 bases clipped from V and 10 bases from J, the junction kept 9 bases outside the gene matches. CDR3 length: 11 amino acids. CDR1 GTSNPN and CDR2 SVGIG come from the germline V gene (reference sequence).

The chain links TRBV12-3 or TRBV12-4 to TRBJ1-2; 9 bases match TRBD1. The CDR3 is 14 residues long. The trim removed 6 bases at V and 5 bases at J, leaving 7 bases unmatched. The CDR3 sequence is CASRKQGAFYGYTF. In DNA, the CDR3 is TGTGCCAGCAGGAAACAGGGGGCGTTTTATGGCTACACCTTC.

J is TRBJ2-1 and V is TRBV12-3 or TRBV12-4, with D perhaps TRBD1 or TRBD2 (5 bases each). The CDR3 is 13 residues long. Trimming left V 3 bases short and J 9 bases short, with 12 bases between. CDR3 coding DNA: TGTGCCAGCAGTTTGGGGGAGATAGTTGAGCAGTTCTTC. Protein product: CASSLGEIVEQFF.

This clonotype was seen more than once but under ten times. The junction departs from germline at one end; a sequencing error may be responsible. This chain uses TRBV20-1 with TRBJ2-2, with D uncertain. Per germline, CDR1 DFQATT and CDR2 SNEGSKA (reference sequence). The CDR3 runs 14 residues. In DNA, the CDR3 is TGCAGTGTTAGAGGAATCGAGGATCCCGGGGAGCTGTTTTTT. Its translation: CSVRGIEDPGELFF.

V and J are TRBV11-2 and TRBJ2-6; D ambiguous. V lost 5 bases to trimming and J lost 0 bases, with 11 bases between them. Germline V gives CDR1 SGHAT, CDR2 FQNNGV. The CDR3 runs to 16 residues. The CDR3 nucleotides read TGTGCCAGCAGCCCCTCGGCGGCCTCTGGGGCCAACGTCCTGACTTTC. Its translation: CASSPSAASGANVLTF.

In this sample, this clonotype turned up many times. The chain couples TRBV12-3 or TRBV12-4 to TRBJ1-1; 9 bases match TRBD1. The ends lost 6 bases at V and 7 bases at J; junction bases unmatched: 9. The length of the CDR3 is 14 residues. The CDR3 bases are TGTGCCAGCAGCGGGGACAGGGTTGGGAGTGAAGCTTTCTTT. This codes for CASSGDRVGSEAFF.

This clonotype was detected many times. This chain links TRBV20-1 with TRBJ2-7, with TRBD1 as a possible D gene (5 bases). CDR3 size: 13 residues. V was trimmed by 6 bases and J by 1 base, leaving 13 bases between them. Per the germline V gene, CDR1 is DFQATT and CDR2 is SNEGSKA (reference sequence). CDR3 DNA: TGCAGTGCCGCGAGGCAGGGTTCCTACGAGCAGTACTTC. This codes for CSAARQGSYEQYF.